Listed below are T cell receptor beta chains from one sample, sequenced in a study of blood T cell repertoires in COVID-19. Assay: immunoSEQ multiplex PCR; the TCRdb copy retains only in-frame clones and omits some. The repertoire consists of a few hundred thousand clones, with around 80% occurring once and the leading ten covering roughly 4%. Material for sequencing was peripheral blood. All receptors derive from a man in his fifties or sixties with acute or convalescent COVID-19. Each CDR3 is given with its conserved first and last residue. Each record gives: D gene, clone size, V gene, J gene, CDR3 protein, CDR3 DNA. D genes are given only for firm matches. The listing skips clone size in some rows; elsewhere it reads once, few, many or a size class.

d_call: TRBD1
clone_size: .
v_call: TRBV9
j_call: TRBJ2-5
cdr3_aa: CASSVGDRGRETQYF
cdr3_nt: TGTGCCAGCAGCGTAGGGGACAGGGGGCGAGAGACCCAGTACTTC

d_call: .
clone_size: once
v_call: TRBV7-3
j_call: TRBJ1-6
cdr3_aa: CASSPAGTRNSPLHF
cdr3_nt: TGTGCCAGCAGCCCCGCCGGGACACGTAATTCACCCCTCCACTTT

d_call: .
clone_size: .
v_call: TRBV27
j_call: TRBJ1-1
cdr3_aa: CASRPQGIWPDEAFF
cdr3_nt: TGTGCCAGCAGACCACAGGGAATATGGCCTGATGAAGCTTTCTTT

d_call: TRBD2
clone_size: .
v_call: TRBV7-2
j_call: TRBJ2-1
cdr3_aa: CASSPNLGLAYNEQFF
cdr3_nt: TGTGCCAGCAGCCCGAACCTGGGACTAGCCTACAATGAGCAGTTCTTC

d_call: .
clone_size: .
v_call: TRBV6-5
j_call: TRBJ1-6
cdr3_aa: CASSGTRVLNSPLHF
cdr3_nt: TGTGCCTCCTCCGGGACAAGAGTTCTTAATTCACCCCTCCACTTT

d_call: TRBD1
clone_size: .
v_call: TRBV4-2
j_call: TRBJ1-4
cdr3_aa: CASSQDRWDRGNEKLFF
cdr3_nt: TGTGCCAGCAGCCAAGATAGGTGGGACAGGGGTAATGAAAAACTGTTTTTT

d_call: TRBD2
clone_size: .
v_call: TRBV28
j_call: TRBJ2-5
cdr3_aa: CASSTGTSSKTQYF
cdr3_nt: TGTGCCAGCAGTACCGGGACTAGCTCTAAGACCCAGTACTTC

d_call: .
clone_size: .
v_call: TRBV7-2
j_call: TRBJ2-1
cdr3_aa: CASSLTGDNEQFF
cdr3_nt: TGTGCCAGCAGTCTAACGGGGGACAATGAGCAGTTCTTC

d_call: TRBD1
clone_size: .
v_call: TRBV18
j_call: TRBJ2-2
cdr3_aa: CASSPRQGADTGELFF
cdr3_nt: TGTGCCAGCTCACCACGACAGGGGGCCGACACCGGGGAGCTGTTTTTT

d_call: TRBD2
clone_size: .
v_call: TRBV19
j_call: TRBJ2-1
cdr3_aa: CASSTSRGRVHEQFF
cdr3_nt: TGTGCCAGTAGTACCAGTCGCGGGAGGGTTCATGAGCAGTTCTTC

d_call: TRBD1
clone_size: .
v_call: TRBV3-1/TRBV3-2
j_call: TRBJ1-1
cdr3_aa: CASSQPGQGTETFF
cdr3_nt: TGTGCCAGCAGCCAACCGGGACAGGGTACTGAAACTTTCTTT

d_call: .
clone_size: few
v_call: TRBV4-1
j_call: TRBJ2-7
cdr3_aa: CASSLGGTGHSYEQYF
cdr3_nt: TGCGCCAGCAGCCTCGGTGGGACGGGACACTCCTACGAGCAGTACTTC

d_call: TRBD1
clone_size: .
v_call: TRBV5-8
j_call: TRBJ1-1
cdr3_aa: CASSPLDRATEAFF
cdr3_nt: TGTGCCAGCAGCCCCCTGGACAGGGCGACTGAAGCTTTCTTT

d_call: .
clone_size: .
v_call: TRBV2
j_call: TRBJ2-7
cdr3_aa: CASRRDSTISYEQYF
cdr3_nt: TGTGCCAGCCGTCGGGACTCGACTATCTCCTACGAGCAGTACTTC

d_call: TRBD1
clone_size: .
v_call: TRBV11-2
j_call: TRBJ2-7
cdr3_aa: CASSSGTGAYEQYF
cdr3_nt: TGTGCCAGCAGTTCCGGGACAGGGGCCTACGAGCAGTACTTC

d_call: .
clone_size: .
v_call: TRBV27
j_call: TRBJ2-1
cdr3_aa: CASSRTGTYNEQFF
cdr3_nt: TGTGCCAGCAGCCGGACGGGGACCTACAATGAGCAGTTCTTC

d_call: TRBD1
clone_size: .
v_call: TRBV6-5
j_call: TRBJ1-6
cdr3_aa: CATRQGRAPLHF
cdr3_nt: TGTGCCACCAGACAGGGTAGGGCACCCCTCCACTTT

d_call: .
clone_size: .
v_call: TRBV6-5
j_call: TRBJ1-2
cdr3_aa: CASSHTAYGYTF
cdr3_nt: TGTGCCAGCAGTCACACAGCCTATGGCTACACCTTC

d_call: .
clone_size: .
v_call: TRBV28
j_call: TRBJ1-3
cdr3_aa: CASSAPGASGNTIYF
cdr3_nt: TGTGCCAGCAGTGCCCCAGGGGCCTCTGGAAACACCATATATTTT

d_call: TRBD2
clone_size: .
v_call: TRBV5-5
j_call: TRBJ2-2
cdr3_aa: CASSLSPSGGHAGELFF
cdr3_nt: TGTGCCAGCAGCTTGAGTCCTAGCGGGGGACACGCCGGGGAGCTGTTTTTT

d_call: TRBD1
clone_size: .
v_call: TRBV28
j_call: TRBJ2-5
cdr3_aa: CASSVLTGFVQETQYF
cdr3_nt: TGTGCCAGCAGTGTGCTGACAGGGTTCGTTCAAGAGACCCAGTACTTC

d_call: TRBD1
clone_size: .
v_call: TRBV15
j_call: TRBJ1-3
cdr3_aa: CATSRTGWSHSGNTIYF
cdr3_nt: TGTGCCACCAGCAGGACAGGGTGGAGTCACTCTGGAAACACCATATATTTT

d_call: TRBD2
clone_size: .
v_call: TRBV19
j_call: TRBJ2-1
cdr3_aa: CASSDSGRAGNEQFF
cdr3_nt: TGTGCCAGTAGTGATAGCGGGAGGGCCGGGAATGAGCAGTTCTTC

d_call: .
clone_size: .
v_call: TRBV5-5
j_call: TRBJ2-7
cdr3_aa: CASSPRQGGSYEQYF
cdr3_nt: TGTGCCAGCAGCCCCCGACAGGGAGGCTCCTACGAGCAGTACTTC

d_call: TRBD1
clone_size: .
v_call: TRBV6-4
j_call: TRBJ1-2
cdr3_aa: CASSVDPDRDQDGYTF
cdr3_nt: TGTGCCAGCAGTGTAGACCCGGACAGGGATCAGGATGGCTACACCTTC

d_call: TRBD2
clone_size: .
v_call: TRBV19
j_call: TRBJ2-5
cdr3_aa: CASSISTASGRETQYF
cdr3_nt: TGTGCCAGTAGTATAAGTACGGCTAGCGGGCGGGAGACCCAGTACTTC

d_call: .
clone_size: .
v_call: TRBV28
j_call: TRBJ2-1
cdr3_aa: CARRPGEQFF
cdr3_nt: TGTGCCCGGCGCCCAGGGGAGCAGTTCTTC

d_call: .
clone_size: .
v_call: TRBV2
j_call: TRBJ2-7
cdr3_aa: CASSVSGLRSYEQYF
cdr3_nt: TGTGCCAGCAGTGTTTCAGGACTGCGATCCTACGAGCAGTACTTC

d_call: .
clone_size: once
v_call: TRBV29-1
j_call: TRBJ2-2
cdr3_aa: CSVLGGRGSTGELFF
cdr3_nt: TGCAGCGTCCTGGGTGGGAGAGGATCGACCGGGGAGCTGTTTTTT

d_call: .
clone_size: .
v_call: TRBV5-1
j_call: TRBJ1-1
cdr3_aa: CASSPYGVDTEAFF
cdr3_nt: TGCGCCAGCAGCCCTTACGGGGTTGACACTGAAGCTTTCTTT

d_call: .
clone_size: .
v_call: TRBV21-1
j_call: TRBJ1-1
cdr3_aa: CASSNGTENERTEAFF
cdr3_nt: TGTGCCAGCAGCAACGGGACAGAAAATGAGAGGACTGAAGCTTTCTTT